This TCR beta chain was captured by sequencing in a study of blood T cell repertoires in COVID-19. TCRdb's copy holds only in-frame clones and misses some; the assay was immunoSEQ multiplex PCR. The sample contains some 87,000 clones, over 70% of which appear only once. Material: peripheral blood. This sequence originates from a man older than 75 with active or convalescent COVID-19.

CDR3 sequence: CASSRLAGPNEKLFF. CDR3 DNA: TGTGCCAGCAGCAGGCTGGCAGGGCCTAATGAAAAACTGTTTTTT. The gene calls are TRBV7-9 and TRBJ1-4; D is perhaps TRBD1 (5 bases). V lost 5 bases and J lost 3, with 13 bases in between. The germline CDR1 and CDR2 sequences are SEHNR and FQNEAQ (reference sequence). The CDR3 covers 15 residues.